Below, one T cell receptor beta chain is given with its context. The data were obtained in a study of blood T cell repertoires in COVID-19. Everyone who took part was about 18 to 90 years old, and they came from 24 US areas. Cohort placement rested on clinical history that participants reported themselves. The CDR3 is 13 residues long. CDR1 is SQVTM, CDR2 ANQGSEA, per germline. V lost 4 bases and J lost 2; bases outside the gene matches: 3. Here immunoSEQ multiplex PCR was the method, and the copy in TCRdb shows in-frame clones only, minus some. The data hold approximately 160,000 clones, with under 90% observed a single time.

This chain uses TRBV29-1 with TRBJ1-2; 8 nucleotides match TRBD1. Sequencing used PBMCs or T cells enriched from blood (not recorded which). The TCR was taken from a man aged 50 to 59 who had recovered from COVID-19. The CDR3, as DNA: TGCAGCGTTGGGGCAGGGGGCAACTATGGCTACACCTTC. It yields the protein CSVGAGGNYGYTF.